These 5 T cell receptor beta chains share one sample of origin, sequenced in a study of early stage breast cancer tumors. The repertoire was sequenced with immunoSEQ multiplex PCR; TCRdb's copy has only in-frame clones and lacks some. The data hold fewer than 70,000 clones, with about 80% observed a single time. What was sequenced was blood. These receptors all stem from a person in their thirties with breast cancer.

The chain has TRBV20-1 and TRBJ2-7, with D perhaps TRBD1 (5 bases). V was cut by 2 bases and J by 3 bases, with 5 bases left in between. Germline lookup yields CDR1 DFQATT and CDR2 SNEGSKA (reference sequence). The CDR3 extends over 11 amino acids. The CDR3 DNA reads TGCAGTGCTAGACAGGGCTACGAGCAGTACTTC. Encoded protein: CSARQGYEQYF.

This clone was observed a few times. The chain employs TRBV27 and TRBJ1-2; no definite D call. Trimming took off 2 bases at V and 0 bases at J, with 7 bases between the two ends. The CDR3 runs 14 residues. The germline CDR1 and CDR2 sequences are MNHEY and SMNVEV (reference sequence). The CDR3 DNA reads TGTGCCAGCAGTTTAAGTTCTGCTAACTATGGCTACACCTTC. Amino acid sequence: CASSLSSANYGYTF.

This clone has only a few counts. The V and J genes are TRBV7-6 and TRBJ2-3; 7 bases line up with TRBD2. V dropped 4 bases and J dropped 2; count of bases not matched to a gene: 6. Per the germline V gene, CDR1 is SGHVS and CDR2 is FNYEAQ. The CDR3 length is 15 residues. DNA for the CDR3: TGTGCCAGCAGCTCTCCAGCGGGAATCACAGATACGCAGTATTTT. This encodes CASSSPAGITDTQYF.

The chain is built from TRBV2 and TRBJ1-2, with TRBD1 matching over 7 bases. V was clipped by 6 bases and J by 8 bases; unmatched bases: 9. The CDR3 runs to 13 residues. CDR1 SNHLY and CDR2 FYNNEI come from the germline V gene. CDR3 protein: CASRRGGARGYTF. The CDR3, as DNA: TGTGCCAGCAGAAGAGGGGGCGCCCGGGGCTACACCTTC.

The chain couples TRBV19 to TRBJ1-5, with 11 bases lining up with TRBD1. Germline V CDR1 and CDR2: LNHDA, SQIVND (reference sequence). After removal of 7 bases from V and 6 bases from J, the junction contained 14 bases not matched to a gene. This CDR3 is built from 17 residues. This CDR3 is CASTVGQGAVSRQPQHF. The CDR3, as DNA: TGTGCCAGTACCGTAGGACAGGGGGCCGTAAGCCGTCAGCCCCAGCATTTT.